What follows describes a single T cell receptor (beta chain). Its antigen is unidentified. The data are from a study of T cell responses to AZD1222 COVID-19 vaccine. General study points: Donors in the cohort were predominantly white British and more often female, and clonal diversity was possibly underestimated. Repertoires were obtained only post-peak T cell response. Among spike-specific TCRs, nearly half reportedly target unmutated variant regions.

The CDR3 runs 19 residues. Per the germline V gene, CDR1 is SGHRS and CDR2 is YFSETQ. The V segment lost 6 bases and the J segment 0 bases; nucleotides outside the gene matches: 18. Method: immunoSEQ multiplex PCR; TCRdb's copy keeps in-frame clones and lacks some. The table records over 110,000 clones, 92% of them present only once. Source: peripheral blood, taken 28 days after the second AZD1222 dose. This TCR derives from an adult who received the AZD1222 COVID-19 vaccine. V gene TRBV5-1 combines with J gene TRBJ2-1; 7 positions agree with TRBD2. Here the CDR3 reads CASTLAPSGTVSSYNEQFF. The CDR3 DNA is TGCGCCAGCACCCTGGCCCCGAGCGGGACCGTCAGCTCCTACAATGAGCAGTTCTTC. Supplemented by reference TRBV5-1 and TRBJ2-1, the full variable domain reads KAGVTQTPRYLIKTRGQQVTLSCSPISGHRSVSWYQQTPGQGLQFLFEYFSETQRNKGNFPGRFSGRQFSNSRSEMNVSTLELGDSALYLCASTLAPSGTVSSYNEQFFGPGTRLTVL.